The 23 T cell receptor beta chains below come from one sample, sequenced in a study of blood T cell repertoires in COVID-19. Sequencing used immunoSEQ multiplex PCR; TCRdb keeps in-frame clones, though not all of them. This table holds roughly 160,000 clones, roughly 88% found once. Specimen: peripheral blood. Receptor source: a man older than 75 with COVID-19, enrolled during active disease.

This rearrangement joins TRBV2 to TRBJ2-7, with 7 bases matching TRBD1. CDR1 and CDR2 from the germline V gene are SNHLY and FYNNEI. Unmatched junction bases numbered 3, after V lost 10 bases and J lost 0 bases. The length of the CDR3 is 12 residues. CDR3 coding DNA: TGTGCCACAGGGGGTCTCTCCTACGAGCAGTACTTC. As protein: CATGGLSYEQYF.

This chain connects TRBV2 to TRBJ2-7; 8 bases are shared with TRBD1. Germline loops: CDR1 SNHLY, CDR2 FYNNEI. This CDR3 spans 12 amino acids. J gave up 5 bases and V 5 bases, and 2 bases lay outside the gene matches. CDR3 amino acids: CASSRQGHEQYF. The CDR3 DNA is TGTGCCAGCAGTAGACAGGGGCACGAGCAGTACTTC.

J is TRBJ1-4 and V is TRBV9; D call uncertain. The CDR3 sequence is 16 residues long. CDR1 SGDLS and CDR2 YYNGEE come from the germline V gene. Trimming took 4 bases from V and 8 from J, leaving 21 bases between them. The CDR3 loop is CASSPDRARPGEKLFF. The CDR3 DNA reads TGTGCCAGCAGCCCGGATAGAGCGAGGCCTGGGGAAAAACTGTTTTTT.

The V and J genes are TRBV28 and TRBJ2-5; D ambiguous. The CDR3 has 13 residues. The V gene lost 2 bases and the J gene lost 9 bases, with 13 bases spanning the gap. Germline assignment: CDR1 MDHEN and CDR2 SYDVKM. The CDR3 region is CASSLQHRMAQYF. CDR3 coding DNA: TGTGCCAGCAGTTTACAACATCGTATGGCCCAGTACTTC. The full variable domain, its missing parts supplied by reference TRBV28 and TRBJ2-5, is DVKVTQSSRYLVKRTGEKVFLECVQDMDHENMFWYRQDPGLGLRLIYFSYDVKMKEKGDIPEGYSVSREKKERFSLILESASTNQTSMYLCASSLQHRMAQYFGPGTRLLVL.

The CDR3 nucleotides read TGTGCCAGCACCGCGGAGAGCTCTATCTACGAGCAGTACTTC. Residues: CASTAESSIYEQYF. The chain is built from TRBV2 and TRBJ2-7; D unresolved. Between the trimmed V and J ends, which lost 7 bases and 3 bases, there was a span of 16 bases. The CDR3 has 14 residues. Germline V CDR1 and CDR2: SNHLY, FYNNEI.

J is TRBJ1-1 and V is TRBV9; unclear D gene. This CDR3 has 15 amino acids. Trimming stripped 3 bases from V and 3 bases from J, with 15 bases between. The V gene's germline CDR1 is SGDLS and CDR2 YYNGEE. The CDR3 sequence is CASSARLGGYTEAFF. CDR3 coding DNA: TGTGCCAGCAGCGCCCGTTTAGGCGGGTACACTGAAGCTTTCTTT.

The CDR3 sequence is CASSVSPPGGYEQYF. In nucleotides, the CDR3 is TGTGCCAGCAGCGTATCCCCTCCGGGGGGGTACGAGCAGTACTTC. The rearrangement links TRBV7-2 to TRBJ2-7, with 8 bases lining up with TRBD2. This CDR3 is 15 amino acids long. Germline CDR1 is SGHTA and CDR2 is FQGNSA. J lost 4 bases, V lost 5 bases, and 10 bases had no gene match. The variable domain in full, completed from reference TRBV7-2 and TRBJ2-7, reads GAGVSQSPSNKVTEKGKDVELRCDPISGHTALYWYRQSLGQGLEFLIYFQGNSAPDKSGLPSDRFSAERTGGSVSTLTIQRTQQEDSAVYLCASSVSPPGGYEQYFGPGTRLTVT.

This rearrangement joins TRBV5-1 to TRBJ2-7, with 15 bases that match TRBD2. Germline V gene sequence: CDR1 SGHRS, CDR2 YFSETQ. The CDR3 consists of 18 residues. The J segment lost 3 bases and the V segment lost 4 bases, leaving 11 bases of the junction unmatched. CDR3 region: CASSLFGTSGGNVYEQYF. The CDR3 DNA sequence: TGCGCCAGCAGCCTATTCGGGACTAGCGGGGGGAACGTCTACGAGCAGTACTTC.

This clone has more than one count but fewer than ten. This chain joins TRBV29-1 and TRBJ1-2; 9 bases map to TRBD1. The germline gives CDR1 SQVTM, CDR2 ANQGSEA. V lost 6 bases, J lost 2 bases, and 7 bases stayed unmatched. The CDR3 is made up of 14 amino acids. DNA of the CDR3: TGCAGCGTCCTAGGACAGGGGCCCAACTATGGCTACACCTTC. Translated, it gives CSVLGQGPNYGYTF.

The rearrangement joins TRBV28 to TRBJ2-7; D uncertain. Trimming removed 5 bases from V and 2 bases from J, with 10 bases in between. CDR3 length: 13 amino acids. Germline V CDR1 and CDR2: MDHEN, SYDVKM. This CDR3 is CASSGQLAYEQYF. In nucleotides, the CDR3 is TGTGCCAGCAGTGGGCAGTTAGCCTACGAGCAGTACTTC.

This chain joins TRBV18 and TRBJ2-7; the match to TRBD1 covers 7 bases. The CDR3 loop spans 15 amino acids. The germline CDR1 and CDR2 sequences are KGHSH and LQKENI. V lost 3 bases, J lost 2 bases, and 7 bases stayed unmatched. This CDR3 is CASSPNPGQPYEQYF. CDR3 DNA: TGTGCCAGCTCACCCAATCCGGGACAGCCCTACGAGCAGTACTTC.

The CDR3 DNA sequence: TGTGCCAGCACCCCGGGTGTGTTTGCCTACAATGAGCAGTTCTTC. It yields the protein CASTPGVFAYNEQFF. This chain links TRBV5-8 with TRBJ2-1; D uncertain. CDR1 and CDR2 from the germline V gene are SGHTS and YDEGEE. This CDR3 region has 15 residues. V gave up 6 bases and J gave up 2 bases, with 15 bases separating them. Variable domain in full (rest from reference TRBV5-8 and TRBJ2-1): EAGVTQSPTHLIKTRGQQATLRCSPISGHTSVYWYQQALGLGLQFLLWYDEGEERNRGNFPPRFSGRQFPNYSSELNVNALELEDSALYLCASTPGVFAYNEQFFGPGTRLTVL.

The chain carries TRBV6-5 and TRBJ2-7; D is unresolved. V was cut by 6 bases and J by 2 bases, with 11 bases left in between. Per germline, CDR1 MNHEY and CDR2 SVGAGI. The CDR3 length is 13 residues. CDR3 amino acids: CASRGTATYEQYF. CDR3 in DNA: TGTGCCAGCAGGGGTACAGCAACCTACGAGCAGTACTTC.

V and J are TRBV5-1 and TRBJ1-3; D uncertain. The V end lost 0 bases, the J end lost 2 bases, and 12 bases lay between the germline ends. The CDR3 consists of 16 residues. Germline loops: CDR1 SGHRS, CDR2 YFSETQ. This chain's CDR3 is CASSLALRETGNTIYF. CDR3 nucleotides: TGCGCCAGCAGCTTGGCGTTGAGGGAAACTGGAAACACCATATATTTT.

The V gene is TRBV6-1, the J gene TRBJ1-5; D unresolved. There are 15 residues in the CDR3. V gave up 1 base and J gave up 3 bases, with 10 bases separating them. Germline lookup yields CDR1 MNHNS and CDR2 SASEGT. For the CDR3, the DNA is TGTGCCAGCAGTGAAGGGGCAGTTTCCAATCAGCCCCAGCATTTT. It translates to CASSEGAVSNQPQHF.

In DNA form, the CDR3 reads TGTGCCAGCAGCGAAACAGGGGGCATCTCCTACGAGCAGTACTTC. Translating it yields CASSETGGISYEQYF. The gene calls are TRBV13 and TRBJ2-7; 9 positions agree with TRBD1. CDR1 is PRHDT, CDR2 FYEKMQ, per germline (reference sequence). Trimming cost V 5 bases and J 0 bases; bases outside gene matches: 5. The CDR3 is 15 amino acids.

This sequence joins TRBV14 and TRBJ2-3, with 7 bases identical to TRBD2. CDR3 size: 16 residues. The ends lost 8 bases at V and 1 base at J; junction bases unmatched: 12. CDR1 is SGHDN and CDR2 is FVKESK in the germline V gene. The CDR3 protein is CASLTLLAVCTDTQYF. The CDR3 bases are TGTGCCAGCCTCACACTTCTAGCGGTATGCACAGATACGCAGTATTTT. The full variable domain, rest sourced from reference TRBV14 and TRBJ2-3, is EAGVTQFPSHSVIEKGQTVTLRCDPISGHDNLYWYRRVMGKEIKFLLHFVKESKQDESGMPNNRFLAERTGGTYSTLKVQPAELEDSGVYFCASLTLLAVCTDTQYFGPGTRLTVL.

Remarks on this clone: Other DNA sequences in the same sample also yield this CDR3. This sequence joins TRBV6-5 and TRBJ1-1, with D perhaps matching TRBD1 (5 bases). The CDR3 runs to 14 residues. V gave up 5 bases and J gave up 1 base, with 11 bases separating them. The germline CDR1 and CDR2 sequences are MNHEY and SVGAGI. The CDR3 sequence is CASSLTDRNTEAFF. In DNA, the CDR3 is TGTGCCAGCAGTCTGACAGACAGGAACACTGAAGCTTTCTTT.

This sequence joins TRBV4-1 and TRBJ1-2; 9 bases line up with TRBD1. The ends lost 1 base at V and 0 bases at J; junction bases unmatched: 15. The germline V gene has CDR1 MGHRA and CDR2 YSYEKL. The CDR3 consists of 20 residues. The DNA for the CDR3 is TGCGCCAGCAGCCAAGTTTGGGACAGGGTGAAACGGAGGACTAACTATGGCTACACCTTC. Encoded protein: CASSQVWDRVKRRTNYGYTF.

V gene TRBV2 combines with J gene TRBJ1-5; perhaps TRBD1 as D (5 bases). CDR1 and CDR2 (germline): SNHLY, FYNNEI. This CDR3 has 15 residues. V was shortened by 5 bases and J by 3 bases, with 14 bases between the two germline ends. The CDR3 nucleotides read TGTGCCAGCAGTAAGACAGAACAGCACAATCAGCCCCAGCATTTT. Translating gives CASSKTEQHNQPQHF.

The genes are TRBV2 and TRBJ2-2, with D perhaps TRBD2 (6 bases). Germline V gene data show CDR1 as SNHLY and CDR2 as FYNNEI. This CDR3 comprises 15 residues. V lost 5 bases and J 9 bases, leaving 19 bases between the germline ends. CDR3 protein: CASSPSAGGSRELFF. DNA for the CDR3: TGTGCCAGCAGTCCCAGCGCCGGGGGATCGAGGGAGCTGTTTTTT.

In this sample, this clone turned up once. The rearrangement uses TRBV7-2 and TRBJ2-1, with unresolved D. Trimming shortened V by 5 bases and J by 9 bases, and 14 bases separated the two germline ends. This CDR3 spans 13 amino acids. Germline V CDR1 and CDR2: SGHTA, FQGNSA. CDR3 protein: CASSPASQFEQFF. The DNA for the CDR3 is TGTGCCAGCAGCCCCGCCTCCCAGTTTGAGCAGTTCTTC. Using reference TRBV7-2 and TRBJ2-1 for the parts outside the CDR3, the full variable domain is GAGVSQSPSNKVTEKGKDVELRCDPISGHTALYWYRQSLGQGLEFLIYFQGNSAPDKSGLPSDRFSAERTGGSVSTLTIQRTQQEDSAVYLCASSPASQFEQFFGPGTRLTVL.

CDR3 loop: CSVEYLDRLGYGYTF. CDR3 DNA: TGCAGCGTTGAGTATTTGGACAGATTGGGCTATGGCTACACCTTC. The J gene is TRBJ1-2, the V gene TRBV29-1, with D possibly matching TRBD1 (6 bases). This CDR3 spans 15 amino acids. Deletions cut 3 bases from V and 4 bases from J, with 18 bases between. From germline, CDR1 is SQVTM and CDR2 ANQGSEA.